The 5 T cell receptor beta chains below all came from one sample that was sequenced in a study of blood T cell repertoires in COVID-19. Profiled with immunoSEQ multiplex PCR; TCRdb holds only in-frame clones, not every one. The sample contains 84,000 or so clones, roughly 86% of which appear only once. The sample comprised peripheral blood. The receptors shown here come from a man in his sixties or seventies with acute or convalescent COVID-19.

The V and J genes are TRBV19 and TRBJ1-5; 8 nucleotides line up with TRBD1. In germline, CDR1 is LNHDA, CDR2 SQIVND (reference sequence). The CDR3 extends over 16 amino acids. The ends lost 4 bases at V and 7 bases at J; junction bases unmatched: 12. The CDR3 DNA sequence: TGTGCCAGTAGTAAAGGGGGTTACAGGGGGTTCCAGCCCCAGCATTTT. Translating it yields CASSKGGYRGFQPQHF.

The J gene is TRBJ2-1, the V gene TRBV14, with a tentative D call TRBD2 (6 bases). V was pared by 0 bases and J by 1 base, with 19 bases between. Germline CDR1 reads SGHDN; CDR2 reads FVKESK. The CDR3 has 19 residues. This chain's CDR3 is CASSQEVGGWYASYNEQFF. The DNA of the CDR3 is TGTGCCAGCAGCCAAGAAGTGGGGGGTTGGTACGCGTCCTACAATGAGCAGTTCTTC.

This clone appeared a single time. This sequence joins TRBV10-3 and TRBJ1-2; 7 bases fit TRBD1. Germline V gives CDR1 ENHRY, CDR2 SYGVKD. V lost 4 bases, J lost 0 bases, and 5 bases stayed unmatched. This CDR3 has 15 residues. The CDR3, as DNA: TGTGCCATCAGTGGTGGGACAGACGCTAACTATGGCTACACCTTC. Translating it yields CAISGGTDANYGYTF.

The CDR3 region has the DNA TGTGCCATCAGGGCCGGGACAGGTAACTACGAGCAGTACTTC. It is translated as CAIRAGTGNYEQYF. The rearrangement uses TRBV10-3 and TRBJ2-7; TRBD1 matches at 8 bases. This CDR3 contains 14 residues. The V segment lost 6 bases and the J segment 3 bases; nucleotides outside the gene matches: 7. Per the germline V gene, CDR1 is ENHRY and CDR2 is SYGVKD.

V usage is TRBV5-4 and J usage is TRBJ1-6, with TRBD1 identical over 8 bases. J gave up 7 bases and V 4 bases, and 7 bases lay outside the gene matches. CDR3 length: 15 amino acids. Germline-derived CDR1 and CDR2 are SGHNT and YYREEE (reference sequence). CDR3: CASSPGDRRNSPLHF. The CDR3 DNA reads as TGTGCCAGCAGCCCGGGGGACAGGAGGAATTCACCCCTCCACTTT.